The TCR beta chain described here comes from a study of PD-L1 blockade in urothelial cancer. At the level of the study: Blood analyses occurred 3 weeks (second dose) and 6 weeks post treatment start.

Time point of the sample: peripheral blood 6 weeks after treatment start. The protocol was immunoSEQ multiplex PCR, while the TCRdb copy is restricted to in-frame clones and leaves out a portion. Of about 40,000 clones listed, roughly 82% are singletons. V was clipped by 2 bases and J by 7 bases; unmatched bases: 7. The CDR3 has 15 residues. The germline CDR1 and CDR2 sequences are SEHNR and FQNEAQ (reference sequence). This chain uses TRBV7-9 with TRBJ2-7; 11 nucleotides align to TRBD1. The sample was PBMCs, taken around atezolizumab (anti-PD-L1) treatment. The receptor's source is a man between 40 and 49 years old with urothelial cancer. The CDR3 bases are TGTGCCAGCAGCTTACACGGGACAGGGGGGACAGAGCAGTACTTC. This gives the protein CASSLHGTGGTEQYF.